What follows are 28 T cell receptor beta chains derived from one specimen sequenced in a study of Ad26.COV2.S vaccination and SARS-CoV-2 variants. Data came from immunoSEQ multiplex PCR; TCRdb stores just in-frame clones and leaves some out. The table has more than 300,000 clones, about 86% seen once. Treatment given: around 19 received Ad26.COV2.S at low or high dose, single or two shots; several received placebo; per-sample allocation not given. After the first vaccine or placebo injection, samples were drawn on day 63. The sequencing here drew on peripheral blood, taken in a trial of Ad26.COV2.S vaccine versus placebo. These receptors originate from a person aged 18-60 years who received the Ad26.COV2.S COVID-19 vaccine or a placebo.

This clone was found once. The J gene is TRBJ1-3, the V gene TRBV6-6; a possible D gene is TRBD1 (6 bases). Germline values: CDR1 MNHNY, CDR2 SVGAGI (reference sequence). The CDR3 totals 14 residues. The germline V and J ends were trimmed by 8 bases and 0 bases, with 11 bases remaining between them. The CDR3 loop reads CASGQLSSGNTIYF. In DNA form, the CDR3 reads TGTGCCAGCGGACAGCTAAGCTCTGGAAACACCATATATTTT.

This rearrangement joins TRBV23-1 to TRBJ2-5; D is possibly TRBD1 or TRBD2 (6 bases each). TRBV23-1 has ORF status, its function being uncertain. The CDR3 length is 15 residues. The V gene lost 4 bases and the J gene lost 3 bases, with 15 bases spanning the gap. CDR3 protein: CASSPAPGGEETQYF. The CDR3 DNA reads TGCGCCAGCAGTCCCGCCCCCGGGGGCGAAGAGACCCAGTACTTC.

The rearrangement uses TRBV5-6 and TRBJ2-2; D tentatively reads TRBD1 or TRBD2 (6 bases each). The V gene lost 5 bases and the J gene lost 4 bases, with 15 bases spanning the gap. Per germline, CDR1 SGHDT and CDR2 YYEEEE. This CDR3 is built from 15 residues. The DNA of the CDR3 is TGTGCCAGCAGGGAGGGGGGAGGCGCCACCGGGGAGCTGTTTTTT. Residues: CASREGGGATGELFF.

This clone was observed once. CDR3 nucleotide sequence: TGTGCCAGCTCTGTCCAGGAAGTAGAGCCCCAGCATTTT. It yields the protein CASSVQEVEPQHF. This sequence joins TRBV18 and TRBJ1-5, with no clear D. Deletions cut 6 bases from V and 8 bases from J, with 14 bases between. The length of the CDR3 is 13 residues. CDR1 KGHSH and CDR2 LQKENI come from the germline V gene.

The V call is TRBV5-1, the J call TRBJ2-3, with 7 nucleotides matching TRBD2. The CDR3 is 15 residues long. Germline CDR1 and CDR2: SGHRS and YFSETQ. J was trimmed by 3 bases and V by 5 bases; bases with no gene match: 9. The CDR3 reads CASRTQGLPTDTQYF. The CDR3 DNA follows: TGCGCCAGCAGGACCCAGGGACTACCAACAGATACGCAGTATTTT.

The CDR3: CASLEGANTEAFF. DNA for the CDR3: TGTGCCAGCCTCGAGGGGGCGAACACTGAAGCTTTCTTT. The chain carries TRBV6-6 and TRBJ1-1; 7 positions match TRBD1. There are 13 residues in the CDR3. Per the germline V gene, CDR1 is MNHNY and CDR2 is SVGAGI (reference sequence). After removal of 8 bases from V and 1 base from J, the junction contained 4 bases not matched to a gene.

The J gene is TRBJ2-2, the V gene TRBV18, with D hard to call. There are 12 residues in the CDR3. The germline V gene has CDR1 KGHSH and CDR2 LQKENI. With 1 base removed from V and 7 bases from J, the gap between germline ends came to 4 bases. The CDR3, as DNA: TGTGCCAGCTCACCACGAGGCGGGGAGCTGTTTTTT. It specifies CASSPRGGELFF.

The chain recombines TRBV7-3 with TRBJ2-2; 7 nucleotides agree with TRBD1. The junction had 5 bases not matched to a gene; V was cut back by 4 bases and J by 3 bases. The germline CDR1 and CDR2 sequences are SGHTA and FQGTGA. The CDR3 consists of 15 residues. The CDR3: CASSSRGRHTGELFF. Written as DNA, the CDR3 is TGTGCCAGCAGCTCAAGGGGGCGGCACACCGGGGAGCTGTTTTTT.

V is TRBV11-2 and J is TRBJ2-1; D possibly corresponds to TRBD1 (5 bases). Trimming removed 4 bases at V and 0 bases at J, with 13 bases between. Germline-derived CDR1 and CDR2 are SGHAT and FQNNGV. The CDR3 runs 16 residues. The CDR3 region is CASSSLLGRSYNEQFF. The DNA for the CDR3 is TGTGCCAGCAGCTCTCTTCTGGGGCGCTCCTACAATGAGCAGTTCTTC.

Written as DNA, the CDR3 is TGTGCCAGTAGTATAGAGCACAGGGCTTACAATCAGCCCCAGCATTTT. Its protein is CASSIEHRAYNQPQHF. The chain couples TRBV19 to TRBJ1-5; TRBD1 might be the D (6 bases). V lost 0 bases and J lost 3, with 12 bases in between. This CDR3 is 16 amino acids long. Germline loops: CDR1 LNHDA, CDR2 SQIVND (reference sequence).

The chain has TRBV19 and TRBJ2-1; 9 bases align to TRBD2. Looked up from germline, CDR1 is LNHDA and CDR2 is SQIVND (reference sequence). With V trimmed by 5 bases and J by 1 base, 12 bases remained unmatched. The CDR3 covers 18 residues. The CDR3 is CASSSREGGGASYNEQFF. The DNA of the CDR3 is TGTGCCAGTAGTTCACGGGAAGGCGGGGGGGCATCCTACAATGAGCAGTTCTTC.

The chain has TRBV5-1 and TRBJ2-7; 10 bases agree with TRBD1. Germline trimming cut 4 bases from V and 1 base from J; bases unmatched to any gene: 5. The CDR3 covers 15 residues. Germline CDR1 reads SGHRS; CDR2 reads YFSETQ. The CDR3 region has the DNA TGCGCCAGCAGCCCGACAGGGGGCAGATCCTACGAGCAGTACTTC. It yields the protein CASSPTGGRSYEQYF.

This clone was detected once. This rearrangement joins TRBV28 to TRBJ2-3; no reliable D call. Looked up from germline, CDR1 is MDHEN and CDR2 is SYDVKM. The V end lost 4 bases, the J end lost 0 bases, and 8 bases lay between the germline ends. CDR3 size: 14 residues. The CDR3 sequence is CASSWVASTDTQYF. CDR3 coding DNA: TGTGCCAGCAGTTGGGTCGCTAGCACAGATACGCAGTATTTT.

The chain couples TRBV12-3 or TRBV12-4 to TRBJ1-4; 9 nucleotides line up with TRBD1. This CDR3 is 13 amino acids long. V lost 4 bases and J lost 8; bases outside the gene matches: 2. CDR3 in DNA: TGTGCCAGCAGTTGGGACAGGGCCGAAAAACTGTTTTTT. Translated: CASSWDRAEKLFF.

As DNA, the CDR3 is TGTGCCAGCAGCTTACAAGGGGGACACACCATCACCGGGGAGCTGTTTTTT. Its translation is CASSLQGGHTITGELFF. The chain recombines TRBV11-3 with TRBJ2-2; tentative D call: TRBD1 (6 bases). Germline V gene sequence: CDR1 SGHNT, CDR2 YENEEA. CDR3 length: 17 amino acids. V dropped 2 bases and J dropped 4 bases, with 17 bases sitting between them.

This chain links TRBV7-5 with TRBJ2-2. TRBV7-5 is deemed a pseudogene. The CDR3 consists of 15 residues. CDR3 coding DNA: TGTGTCAGAAGCTTAGTGGGCAGGAGCACCGGGGAGCTGTTTTTT. This sequence encodes CVRSLVGRSTGELFF.

The chain combines TRBV28 with TRBJ2-7; possibly TRBD1 or TRBD2 for D (5 bases each). This CDR3 is built from 12 residues. V lost 7 bases and J lost 5, with 12 bases in between. Germline assignment: CDR1 MDHEN and CDR2 SYDVKM. CDR3 in amino acids: CASNRRLDEQYF. DNA for the CDR3: TGTGCCAGCAACAGGAGGTTGGACGAGCAGTACTTC.

CDR3 sequence (DNA): TGCGCCAGCAGCCTCCTCCGGGACGCAACCTACGAGCAGTACTTC. It yields the protein CASSLLRDATYEQYF. The rearrangement uses TRBV4-1 and TRBJ2-7; perhaps D is TRBD1 or TRBD2 (5 bases each). The V end was cut by 4 bases, the J end by 2 bases, with 15 bases between. Per germline, CDR1 MGHRA and CDR2 YSYEKL. This CDR3 has 15 amino acids.

V gene TRBV28 combines with J gene TRBJ1-1; weak D call: TRBD1 (5 bases). The V end was cut by 4 bases, the J end by 3 bases, with 15 bases between. The CDR3 totals 15 residues. Germline-derived CDR1 and CDR2 are MDHEN and SYDVKM. For the CDR3, the DNA is TGTGCCAGCAGTTCCCCGGGGGTCAGGGACACTGAAGCTTTCTTT. Amino acids: CASSSPGVRDTEAFF.

The chain is built from TRBV20-1 and TRBJ1-5; D is possibly TRBD1 (5 bases). The CDR3 length is 13 residues. CDR1 is DFQATT and CDR2 is SNEGSKA in the germline V gene (reference sequence). V lost 3 bases and J lost 4, with 10 bases in between. The CDR3 sequence: CSASRDSNQPQHF. The DNA of the CDR3 is TGCAGTGCTAGTCGGGACTCTAATCAGCCCCAGCATTTT.

The chain has TRBV7-3 and TRBJ2-1, with 8 bases fitting TRBD1. The CDR3 sequence is 17 residues long. From germline, CDR1 is SGHTA and CDR2 FQGTGA. The V and J ends lost 5 bases and 0 bases, in that order; junction bases with no gene match: 9. CDR3 sequence: CASSGIRGRASYNEQFF. The CDR3 DNA sequence: TGTGCCAGCAGCGGAATCAGGGGGCGGGCCTCCTACAATGAGCAGTTCTTC.

This chain connects TRBV7-9 to TRBJ1-2; D gene uncertain. Germline CDR1 reads SEHNR; CDR2 reads FQNEAQ (reference sequence). Trimming pared 0 bases from V and 7 bases from J, leaving 9 bases between. The CDR3 is 13 residues long. This CDR3 reads CASSLAGSGGYTF. CDR3 coding DNA: TGTGCCAGCAGCTTAGCGGGAAGTGGTGGCTACACCTTC.

The chain combines TRBV27 with TRBJ1-4; TRBD1 might be the D (5 bases). The length of the CDR3 is 14 residues. Germline assignment: CDR1 MNHEY and CDR2 SMNVEV (reference sequence). V was shortened by 6 bases and J by 4 bases, with 12 bases between the two germline ends. The CDR3 DNA sequence: TGTGCCAGCAGCGGGACGGCGAATAATGAAAAACTGTTTTTT. Encoded protein: CASSGTANNEKLFF. Variable domain in full (rest from reference TRBV27 and TRBJ1-4): EAQVTQNPRYLITVTGKKLTVTCSQNMNHEYMSWYRQDPGLGLRQIYYSMNVEVTDKGDVPEGYKVSRKEKRNFPLILESPSPNQTSLYFCASSGTANNEKLFFGSGTQLSVL.

The J gene is TRBJ2-7, the V gene TRBV4-2; TRBD1 matches 10 bases. The germline V gene encodes CDR1 LGHNA and CDR2 YNFKEQ. The CDR3 has 14 amino acids. J lost 6 bases, V lost 1 base, and 3 bases had no gene match. This CDR3 reads CASSQAGTGVEQYF. DNA of the CDR3: TGTGCCAGCAGCCAAGCCGGGACAGGGGTCGAGCAGTACTTC.

The CDR3: CSVSYGSYEQYF. CDR3 in DNA: TGCAGCGTCTCCTACGGCTCCTACGAGCAGTACTTC. The chain couples TRBV29-1 to TRBJ2-7; the D is unclear. Germline V gene data show CDR1 as SQVTM and CDR2 as ANQGSEA. The CDR3 is 12 amino acids. V dropped 6 bases and J dropped 0 bases, with 9 bases sitting between them.

This clone was recorded only once. This sequence joins TRBV19 and TRBJ2-3; D is uncertain. CDR1 LNHDA and CDR2 SQIVND come from the germline V gene (reference sequence). V lost 2 bases to trimming and J lost 3 bases, with 6 bases between them. The CDR3 has 13 amino acids. CDR3 sequence: CASSIIRTDTQYF. The CDR3 nucleotides are TGTGCCAGTAGTATAATCAGGACAGATACGCAGTATTTT.

The chain carries TRBV24-1 and TRBJ2-3; either TRBD1 or TRBD2 may fit D (6 bases each). The CDR3 length is 14 residues. V was cut by 5 bases and J by 6 bases, with 14 bases left in between. Germline values: CDR1 KGHDR, CDR2 SFDVKD. DNA of the CDR3: TGTGCCACCAGTGGTCGGCAGGGGAGGGATACGCAGTATTTT. Its translation is CATSGRQGRDTQYF.

The rearrangement uses TRBV12-2 and TRBJ1-1; the listed D gene, TRBD1, was not tested against the DNA. TRBV12-2 is a known pseudogene. The CDR3 spans 14 residues. The CDR3 protein is CASRLPQGDTEAFF. DNA for the CDR3: TGTGCAAGTCGCTTACCACAGGGGGACACTGAAGCTTTCTTT.